This paragraph covers one T cell receptor beta chain sequence. This CDR3 has 15 amino acids. Per the germline V gene, CDR1 is SGHRS and CDR2 is YFSETQ. V dropped 1 base and J dropped 5; count of bases not matched to a gene: 8. The method was immunoSEQ multiplex PCR; TCRdb's version includes in-frame clones alone and lacks a portion of them. The repertoire includes around 80,000 clones, about 90% of them detected once, and 1.4% sits in the top ten. This sample is part of a study of T cell changes during pregnancy in multiple sclerosis. The receptor comes from a female donor with multiple sclerosis, enrolled in a pregnancy study. This rearrangement joins TRBV5-1 to TRBJ1-1; 7 bases map to TRBD1. Sample: peripheral blood, taken before pregnancy. Written as DNA, the CDR3 is TGCGCCAGCAGCTTGAGTGGTCAGGGGGGAACTGAAGCTTTCTTT. As protein: CASSLSGQGGTEAFF.